These 13 T cell receptor beta chains were sequenced from one sample in a study of blood T cells in healthy people across ages. It was with a sample-barcoded 5' primer and a J-beta primer mix that a second PCR of roughly 6 to 11 cycles was run. TCRdb ran MiXCR on the 5' RACE reads and lists one entry per CDR3 protein. The table records hundreds of thousands of distinct CDR3 sequences, about 20% of them present only once. The sample taken for sequencing was blood. The receptors come from a man aged 65 to 85 in good health.

In the case of this clonotype: This may come from a read error, since a much larger clone is one base off. The gene calls are TRBV29-1 and TRBJ2-1; D not certain. Trimming stripped 6 bases from V and 1 base from J, with 16 bases between. The CDR3 runs to 15 residues. Germline lookup yields CDR1 SQVTM and CDR2 ANQGSEA. The CDR3 region has the DNA TGCAGCGTCCGCGAACGGTTAAATTCCTACAATGAGCAGTTCTTC. Amino acid sequence: CSVRERLNSYNEQFF.

The rearrangement links TRBV12-3 or TRBV12-4 to TRBJ1-3; 7 nucleotides agree with TRBD1. V lost 6 bases, J lost 0 bases, and 2 bases stayed unmatched. This CDR3 comprises 14 residues. This CDR3 is CASRTGTSGNTIYF. DNA for the CDR3: TGTGCCAGCAGGACAGGGACCTCTGGAAACACCATATATTTT.

This clonotype was found a few times. The V call is TRBV9, the J call TRBJ2-1; a weak D match, TRBD2 (6 bases). This CDR3 is built from 13 residues. CDR1 is SGDLS and CDR2 is YYNGEE in the germline V gene. Trimming took 4 bases from V and 10 from J, leaving 15 bases between them. This CDR3 is CASSRGPGVEQFF. DNA for the CDR3: TGTGCCAGCAGCCGCGGTCCGGGAGTCGAGCAGTTCTTC.

The chain joins TRBV20-1 to TRBJ2-1, with 8 positions matching TRBD1. CDR3 size: 17 residues. Germline V gene lookup returns CDR1 DFQATT and CDR2 SNEGSKA (reference sequence). The junction had 10 bases not matched to a gene; V was cut back by 3 bases and J by 0 bases. The CDR3 spells CSASEGQVFFSYNEQFF. The CDR3 nucleotides are TGCAGTGCTAGCGAGGGACAGGTCTTTTTCTCCTACAATGAGCAGTTCTTC.

The V and J genes are TRBV6-6 and TRBJ1-2, with 9 bases fitting TRBD1. V shed 4 bases, J shed 3 bases, and the junction held 9 bases outside the gene matches. The CDR3 has 16 residues. Germline lookup yields CDR1 MNHNY and CDR2 SVGAGI (reference sequence). The CDR3, as DNA: TGTGCCAGCAGTTCCTACAGGGGGCGCGGGGACTATGGCTACACCTTC. This sequence encodes CASSSYRGRGDYGYTF.

The CDR3, as DNA: TGTGCCAGCAGCTCAAGTCGGGCGGGAGCCTACAATGAGCAGTTCTTC. Amino acid sequence: CASSSSRAGAYNEQFF. The gene calls are TRBV7-9 and TRBJ2-1; 7 bases fit TRBD2. CDR3 size: 16 residues. The V gene end was trimmed by 4 bases and the J gene end by 2 bases; junction bases not matched to a gene: 8. Germline CDR1 and CDR2: SEHNR and FQNEAQ (reference sequence).

The table lists this clonotype with a few counts. The chain uses TRBV7-9 and TRBJ2-7; D call uncertain. Trimming removed 5 bases from V and 1 base from J, with 6 bases in between. This CDR3 has 12 amino acids. Germline-derived CDR1 and CDR2 are SEHNR and FQNEAQ (reference sequence). The CDR3 loop reads CASSISSYEQYF. CDR3 in DNA: TGTGCCAGCAGCATCAGTTCCTACGAGCAGTACTTC.

This clonotype was counted between two and nine times. The V gene is TRBV7-2, the J gene TRBJ2-5, with 11 positions matching TRBD2. The J call is doubtful: the DNA matches TRBJ2-1 better. Germline-derived CDR1 and CDR2 are SGHTA and FQGNSA. This CDR3 contains 15 residues. CDR3 loop: CASSSPGLAVGEQFF. DNA of the CDR3: TGTGCCAGCAGCTCACCGGGACTAGCGGTGGGTGAGCAGTTCTTC.

The rearrangement uses TRBV29-1 and TRBJ1-4; the D gene is possibly TRBD1 (6 bases). The CDR3 consists of 13 residues. The V and J ends lost 5 bases and 6 bases respectively, with 13 bases between them. Germline V CDR1 and CDR2: SQVTM, ANQGSEA. The DNA for the CDR3 is TGCAGCGTTCAACAGGGCCTATATGAAAAACTGTTTTTT. It is translated as CSVQQGLYEKLFF.

V usage is TRBV6-6 and J usage is TRBJ1-1; no definite D call. The germline gives CDR1 MNHNY, CDR2 SVGAGI (reference sequence). The CDR3 runs to 13 residues. V lost 0 bases and J 0 bases, leaving 2 bases between the germline ends. The CDR3 reads CASSYSLNTEAFF. CDR3 bases: TGTGCCAGCAGTTACTCCTTGAACACTGAAGCTTTCTTT.

This clonotype came up many times. CDR3 sequence: CSVEPAGYYGYTF. CDR3 DNA: TGCAGCGTTGAACCTGCGGGGTACTATGGCTACACCTTC. V and J are TRBV29-1 and TRBJ1-2; no reliable D call. The germline V gene has CDR1 SQVTM and CDR2 ANQGSEA. The CDR3 totals 13 residues. Trimming stripped 2 bases from V and 3 bases from J, with 10 bases between.

This clonotype came up a few times. The chain is built from TRBV29-1 and TRBJ2-1; D is perhaps TRBD2 (6 bases). CDR1 is SQVTM and CDR2 is ANQGSEA in the germline V gene. This CDR3 is 14 amino acids long. Deletions cut 6 bases from V and 0 bases from J, with 12 bases between. CDR3 sequence: CSVASGYSYNEQFF. Here the CDR3 DNA reads TGCAGCGTCGCAAGCGGGTACTCCTACAATGAGCAGTTCTTC.

This clonotype occurred a few times. A much larger clone is a single base away; this may be a read error. V and J are TRBV5-1 and TRBJ2-7; D is perhaps TRBD2 (6 bases). Germline loops: CDR1 SGHRS, CDR2 YFSETQ. Trimming shortened V by 0 bases and J by 7 bases, and 17 bases separated the two germline ends. The CDR3 loop spans 15 amino acids. The CDR3 bases are TGCGCCAGCAGCTTGGACTCCCCGGGACTTGAAGAGCAGTACTTC. Its protein product is CASSLDSPGLEEQYF.